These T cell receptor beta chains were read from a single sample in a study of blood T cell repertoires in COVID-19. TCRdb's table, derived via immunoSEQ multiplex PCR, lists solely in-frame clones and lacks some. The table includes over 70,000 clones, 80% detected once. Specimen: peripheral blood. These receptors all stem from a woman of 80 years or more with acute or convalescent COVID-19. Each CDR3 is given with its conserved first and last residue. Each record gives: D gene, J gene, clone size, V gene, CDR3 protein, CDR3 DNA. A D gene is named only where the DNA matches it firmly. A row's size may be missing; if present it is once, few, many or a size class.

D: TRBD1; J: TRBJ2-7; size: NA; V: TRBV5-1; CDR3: CASSSRQGVTYEQYF; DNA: TGCGCCAGCAGCTCCCGACAGGGGGTCACCTACGAGCAGTACTTC
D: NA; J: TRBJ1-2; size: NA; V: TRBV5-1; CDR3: CASSLAGDYGYTF; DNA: TGCGCCAGCAGCTTGGCAGGGGACTATGGCTACACCTTC
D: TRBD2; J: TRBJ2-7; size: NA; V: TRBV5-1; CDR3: CASSSGLAGGPYEQYF; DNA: TGCGCCAGCAGCTCAGGACTAGCGGGGGGGCCATACGAGCAGTACTTC
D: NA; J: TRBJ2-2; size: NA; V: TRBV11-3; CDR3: CASSIAGVNGELFF; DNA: TGTGCCAGCAGCATAGCCGGAGTGAACGGGGAGCTGTTTTTT
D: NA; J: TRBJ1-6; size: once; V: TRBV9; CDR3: CASSVVGGSPLHF; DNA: TGTGCCAGCAGCGTAGTGGGGGGTTCACCCCTCCACTTT
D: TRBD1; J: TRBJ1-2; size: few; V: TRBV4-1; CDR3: CASSQDRQGGGYTF; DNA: TGCGCCAGCAGCCAAGATCGACAGGGAGGTGGCTACACCTTC
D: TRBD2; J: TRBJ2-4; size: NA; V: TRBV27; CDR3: CASSQGLAGRKNIQYF; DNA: TGTGCCAGCAGCCAGGGACTAGCGGGACGCAAAAACATTCAGTACTTC
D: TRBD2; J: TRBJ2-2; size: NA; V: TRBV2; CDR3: CASSVLGLAVDRELFF; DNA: TGTGCCAGCAGTGTTTTGGGACTAGCGGTTGACCGGGAGCTGTTTTTT
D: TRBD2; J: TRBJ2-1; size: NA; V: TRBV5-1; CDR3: CASSFTSGGGDNEQFF; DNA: TGCGCCAGCAGCTTCACCAGCGGGGGCGGGGACAATGAGCAGTTCTTC
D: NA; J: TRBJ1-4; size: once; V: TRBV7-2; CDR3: CASSLGRGLNNEKLFF; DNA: TGTGCCAGCAGCTTGGGGAGGGGCCTTAATAATGAAAAACTGTTTTTT
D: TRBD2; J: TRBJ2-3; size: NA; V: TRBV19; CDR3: CASTRRGGGDSSTDTQYF; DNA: TGTGCCAGTACCCGGCGGGGCGGGGGGGATTCTAGCACAGATACGCAGTATTTT
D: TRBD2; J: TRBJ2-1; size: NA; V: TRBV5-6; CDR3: CASSYPAASGYNEQFF; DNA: TGTGCCAGCAGCTACCCGGCGGCTAGCGGATACAATGAGCAGTTCTTC
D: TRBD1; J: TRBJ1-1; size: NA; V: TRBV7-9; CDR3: CASSPDLGQGTNTEAFF; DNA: TGTGCCAGCAGCCCGGATTTAGGACAGGGGACCAACACTGAAGCTTTCTTT
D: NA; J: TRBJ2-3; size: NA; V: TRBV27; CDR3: CASSLYPPSTGATDTQYF; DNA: TGTGCCAGCAGTTTATACCCTCCGTCGACAGGCGCTACAGATACGCAGTATTTT
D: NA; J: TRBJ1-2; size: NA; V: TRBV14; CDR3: CASSQGVAGPYGYTF; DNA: TGTGCCAGCAGCCAAGGAGTAGCGGGTCCCTATGGCTACACCTTC
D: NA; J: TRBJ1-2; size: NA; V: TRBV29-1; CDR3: CSAPLPRDYGYTF; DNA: TGCAGCGCCCCTCTCCCGAGGGACTATGGCTACACCTTC
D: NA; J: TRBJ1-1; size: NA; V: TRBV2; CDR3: CASSVQKYTEAFF; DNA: TGTGCCAGCAGTGTTCAGAAGTACACTGAAGCTTTCTTT
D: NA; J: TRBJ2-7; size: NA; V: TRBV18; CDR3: CASSPQKAYSSYEQYF; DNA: TGTGCCAGCTCACCACAGAAGGCTTACAGCTCCTACGAGCAGTACTTC
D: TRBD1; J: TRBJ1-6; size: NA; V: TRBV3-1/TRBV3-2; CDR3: CASSQWTGDTGSPLHF; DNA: TGTGCCAGCAGCCAGTGGACAGGAGACACGGGGTCACCCCTCCACTTT
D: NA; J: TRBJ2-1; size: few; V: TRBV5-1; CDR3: CASSSLDSRTANSHNEQFF; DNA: TGCGCCAGCAGCTCCCTGGACTCTAGGACTGCGAACTCCCACAATGAGCAGTTCTTC
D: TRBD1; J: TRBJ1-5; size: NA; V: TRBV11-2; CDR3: CASSLGDRLGNQPQHF; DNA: TGTGCCAGCAGCTTAGGGGACAGGTTGGGGAATCAGCCCCAGCATTTT
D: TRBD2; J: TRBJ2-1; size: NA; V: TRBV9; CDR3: CASSPSGTTWNEQFF; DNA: TGTGCCAGCAGCCCTTCCGGGACTACCTGGAATGAGCAGTTCTTC
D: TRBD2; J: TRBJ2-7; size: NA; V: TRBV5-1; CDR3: CASQTSGRDEQYF; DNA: TGCGCCAGCCAGACTAGCGGGAGGGACGAGCAGTACTTC
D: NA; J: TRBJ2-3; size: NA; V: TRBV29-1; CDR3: CSVAGSWRDTDTQYF; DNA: TGCAGCGTCGCCGGATCTTGGCGGGATACAGATACGCAGTATTTT
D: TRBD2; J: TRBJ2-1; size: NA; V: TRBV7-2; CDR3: CASSSSWTSGRYGNEQFF; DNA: TGTGCCAGCAGCTCTTCGTGGACTAGCGGGAGATATGGCAATGAGCAGTTCTTC
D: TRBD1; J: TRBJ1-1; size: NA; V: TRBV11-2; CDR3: CASSPDRGHNTEAFF; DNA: TGTGCCAGCAGCCCGGACAGGGGGCACAACACTGAAGCTTTCTTT
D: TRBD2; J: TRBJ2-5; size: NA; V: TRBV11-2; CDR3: CASSGLAAQETQYF; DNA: TGTGCCAGCAGCGGACTAGCGGCCCAAGAGACCCAGTACTTC
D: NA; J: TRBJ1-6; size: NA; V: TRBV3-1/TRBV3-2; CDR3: CASSPDGSNSPLHF; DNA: TGTGCCAGCAGCCCTGACGGGAGCAATTCACCCCTCCACTTT
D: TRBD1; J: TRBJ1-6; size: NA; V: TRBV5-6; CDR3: CASRADRGLSPLHF; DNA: TGTGCCAGCAGGGCGGACAGGGGGCTTTCACCCCTCCACTTT
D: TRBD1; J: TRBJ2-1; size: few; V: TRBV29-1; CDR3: CSVEDGQGGFF; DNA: TGCAGCGTTGAAGACGGACAGGGTGGGTTCTTC
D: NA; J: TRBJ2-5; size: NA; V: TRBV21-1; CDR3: CASTWTSLYQETQYF; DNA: TGTGCCAGCACCTGGACTAGCCTGTACCAAGAGACCCAGTACTTC
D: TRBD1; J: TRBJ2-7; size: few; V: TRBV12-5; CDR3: CASGLAGGGYEQYF; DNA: TGTGCTAGTGGTTTGGCAGGGGGCGGGTACGAGCAGTACTTC
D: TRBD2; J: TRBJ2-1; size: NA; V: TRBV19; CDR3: CASSTRGRESYNEQFF; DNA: TGTGCCAGTAGTACCCGAGGGCGGGAGTCCTACAATGAGCAGTTCTTC
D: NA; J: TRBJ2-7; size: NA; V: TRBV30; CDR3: CAWSGLDSHEQYF; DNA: TGTGCCTGGAGTGGCCTGGACAGCCACGAGCAGTACTTC
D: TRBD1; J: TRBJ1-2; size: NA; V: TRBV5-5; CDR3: CASSFGQGGGYTF; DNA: TGTGCCAGCAGCTTTGGACAGGGCGGAGGCTACACCTTC
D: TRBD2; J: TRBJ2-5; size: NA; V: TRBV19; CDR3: CASRVRTSGGSQETQYF; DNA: TGTGCCAGTAGAGTTAGGACTAGCGGGGGGAGTCAGGAGACCCAGTACTTC
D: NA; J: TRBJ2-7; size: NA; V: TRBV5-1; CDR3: CASSPGTLSYEQYF; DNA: TGCGCCAGCAGCCCCGGGACACTCTCCTACGAGCAGTACTTC
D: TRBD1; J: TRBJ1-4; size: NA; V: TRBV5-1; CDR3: CASSFGQGLEKLFF; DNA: TGCGCCAGCAGCTTTGGACAGGGGCTTGAAAAACTGTTTTTT
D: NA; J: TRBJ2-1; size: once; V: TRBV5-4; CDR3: CASSETLSYNEQFF; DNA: TGTGCCAGCAGCGAGACTCTCTCCTACAATGAGCAGTTCTTC
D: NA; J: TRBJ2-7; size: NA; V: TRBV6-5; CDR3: CASSYSYQRNTYEQYF; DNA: TGTGCCAGCAGTTACTCTTACCAGCGGAACACCTACGAGCAGTACTTC
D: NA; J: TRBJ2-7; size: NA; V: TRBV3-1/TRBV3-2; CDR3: CASSQGEFNDLIYEQYF; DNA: TGTGCCAGCAGCCAAGGCGAATTTAATGACTTGATCTACGAGCAGTACTTC